The clone carrying this TCR beta chain was counted at least ten times. The starting material, 2 million PBMCs stored at -80 C, gave rise to the unsorted libraries. The CDR3 is 16 amino acids. Germline V gene lookup returns CDR1 LNHNV and CDR2 YYDKDF (reference sequence). The V gene lost 4 bases and the J gene lost 4 bases, with 19 bases spanning the gap. MiXCR was run by TCRdb on the 5' RACE reads, yielding one entry per CDR3 protein. The table records roughly 50,000 distinct CDR3 sequences, around 16% of them present only once. This entry is derived from a study of neurological immune-mediated disorders.

The sequencing sample was made of PBMCs. The chain joins TRBV15 to TRBJ1-2; D unclear. This TCR derives from a man aged 55 to 70 in good health. The CDR3 DNA follows: TGTGCCACCAGCACCCCTGGCGACGGGCTTGCCTATGGCTACACCTTC. It yields the protein CATSTPGDGLAYGYTF. Based on the CDR3 plus reference TRBV15 and TRBJ1-2, the full variable domain is DAMVIQNPRYQVTQFGKPVTLSCSQTLNHNVMYWYQQKSSQAPKLLFHYYDKDFNNEADTPDNFQSRRPNTSFCFLDIRSPGLGDTAMYLCATSTPGDGLAYGYTFGSGTRLTVV.